The clone carrying this TCR beta chain was seen a handful of times. Its antigen is not identified. The data were obtained in a study of beta chain features in type 1 diabetes. The isolated RNA, all of it, was reverse transcribed, so expressed TCRB transcripts were what got sequenced. Libraries were prepared by immunoSEQ multiplex PCR; TCRdb keeps only in-frame clonotypes and omits some of them. The table lists roughly 290,000 clones, roughly 15% of them singletons. General study results and limits: In all four CD4+ subsets, TCRB CDR3 length was significantly, moderately reduced in type 1 diabetes.

Sequenced sample: naive CD4+ T cells from blood. The receptor was derived from a man aged 18 to 35 with type 1 diabetes.

DNA for the CDR3: TGTGCCAGCAGGAGGGCTAATAGCAATGAGCAGTTCTTC. Translation: CASRRANSNEQFF. The V and J genes are TRBV7-2 and TRBJ2-1, with a weak D call TRBD2 (5 bases). Per the germline V gene, CDR1 is SGHTA and CDR2 is FQGNSA. V gave up 6 bases and J gave up 6 bases, with 12 bases separating them. This CDR3 comprises 13 residues.